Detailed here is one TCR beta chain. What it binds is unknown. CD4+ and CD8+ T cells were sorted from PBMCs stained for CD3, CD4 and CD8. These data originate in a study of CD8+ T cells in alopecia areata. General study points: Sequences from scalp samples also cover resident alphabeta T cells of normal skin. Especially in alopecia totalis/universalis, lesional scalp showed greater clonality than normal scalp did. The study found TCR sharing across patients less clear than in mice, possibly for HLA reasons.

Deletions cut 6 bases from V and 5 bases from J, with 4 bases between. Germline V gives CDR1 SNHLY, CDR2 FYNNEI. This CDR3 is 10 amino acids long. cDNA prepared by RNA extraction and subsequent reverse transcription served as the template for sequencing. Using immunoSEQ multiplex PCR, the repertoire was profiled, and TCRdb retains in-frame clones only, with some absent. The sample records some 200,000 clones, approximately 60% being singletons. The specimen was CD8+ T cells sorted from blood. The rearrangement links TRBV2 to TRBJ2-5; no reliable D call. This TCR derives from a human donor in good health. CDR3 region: CASRGETQYF. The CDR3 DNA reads TGTGCCAGCAGAGGGGAGACCCAGTACTTC.